This TCR beta chain was captured by sequencing in a study of blood T cell repertoires in COVID-19. Cohorts were based on clinical histories the participants reported. Source study methods: Amplified reference gene primers provided the basis for estimating nucleated cell counts. Sequenced by immunoSEQ multiplex PCR; TCRdb stores in-frame clones only, minus some. The V and J calls and clone size were taken over from that table, and D and trimming were inferred from the DNA. The sample has a few hundred thousand clones; roughly 91% are singletons. The CDR3 contains 16 residues. Trimming cost V 6 bases and J 7 bases; bases outside gene matches: 11. Germline V gives CDR1 SNHLY, CDR2 FYNNEI.

This clonotype was obtained from a man aged 25 to 45 in a cohort exposed to, infected with or recovered from COVID-19 (not recorded which). The chain combines TRBV2 with TRBJ1-4; 10 bases agree with TRBD1. The sequencing input was PBMCs or T cells enriched from blood (not recorded which). The CDR3 bases are TGTGCCAGCAGCGACCCCGGACAGGGGGGATTTGAAAAACTGTTTTTT. Its protein is CASSDPGQGGFEKLFF.